This T cell receptor (beta chain) derives from a study of control samples from healthy donors and cancer patients. Assay: immunoSEQ multiplex PCR; the TCRdb copy retains only in-frame clones and omits some. Of under 110,000 clones detected, approximately 90% appear once; the ten largest clones hold more than 7%. V lost 5 bases and J lost 9; bases outside the gene matches: 4. CDR1 and CDR2 from the germline V gene are MNHEY and SMNVEV (reference sequence). There are 14 residues in the CDR3. The source material was blood. This rearrangement joins TRBV27 to TRBJ2-1; 13 positions agree with TRBD2. The receptor was isolated from a man aged 25-45 years in good health. CDR3 sequence reads: CASSRTSGSPEQFF. The CDR3 nucleotides are TGTGCCAGCAGTCGGACTAGCGGGAGTCCTGAGCAGTTCTTC.